This is a list of T cell receptor beta chains from one sample in a study of T-cell reconstitution after alpha-beta-depleted transplantation in children. TCRdb reprocessed the PCR reads with MiXCR, giving one entry per CDR3 protein. The profile shows about 610,000 distinct CDR3 sequences, about 11% of them singletons. The sample in question was PBMCs from the stem cell graft donor, obtained from the stem cell graft. The receptors were sampled from a human donor who donated a stem cell graft to a child with acute myeloid leukemia. Both conserved end residues are part of each CDR3. The D gene is left open where the match is weak. Not every row has a clone size; where given, it reads once, few, many or a size class.

>TRBD1|TRBV5-6|TRBJ2-7|few|14
CASSRGDRTYEQYF
TGTGCCAGCAGCCGCGGGGACAGGACCTACGAGCAGTACTTC
>-|TRBV20-1|TRBJ1-2|-|13
CSASPPAGYGYTF
TGCAGTGCTAGTCCTCCAGCAGGCTATGGCTACACCTTC
>-|TRBV4-3|TRBJ2-2|many|19
CASSQEGIDSSSYHGELFF
TGCGCCAGCAGCCAAGAGGGTATAGACAGTTCCTCCTACCACGGGGAGCTGTTTTTT
>-|TRBV27|TRBJ2-1|many|14
CASSLIPRQIKQFF
TGTGCCAGCAGCCTTATTCCCAGACAGATTAAGCAGTTCTTC
>TRBD2|TRBV7-3|TRBJ2-1|few|14
CASSPRGSGRGQFF
TGTGCCAGCAGCCCCCGGGGTAGCGGGAGAGGGCAGTTCTTC
>TRBD1|TRBV2|TRBJ1-5|few|15
CASRGQGASNQPQHF
TGTGCCAGCAGAGGACAGGGGGCGAGCAATCAGCCCCAGCATTTT
>TRBD2|TRBV20-1|TRBJ2-1|few|17
CSARAPGTSGVYNEQFF
TGCAGTGCTAGAGCACCCGGGACTAGCGGGGTCTACAATGAGCAGTTCTTC
>-|TRBV7-3|TRBJ2-7|few|18
CASSRKINQGISSYEQYF
TGTGCCAGCAGCCGAAAGATTAATCAGGGGATTAGCTCCTACGAGCAGTACTTC
>-|TRBV20-1|TRBJ1-2|many|16
CSASMGRAPGNYGYTF
TGCAGTGCTAGCATGGGAAGGGCCCCGGGAAACTATGGCTACACCTTC
>-|TRBV7-3|TRBJ1-1|few|14
CASSRGGVLTEAFF
TGTGCCAGCAGTCGAGGGGGGGTCCTCACTGAAGCTTTCTTT
>TRBD2|TRBV24-1|TRBJ2-1|few|14
CATSETGLAGEQFF
TGTGCCACCAGTGAAACGGGACTAGCGGGAGAACAGTTCTTC
>TRBD1|TRBV28|TRBJ2-3|many|16
CASSGSDRGSTDTQYF
TGTGCCAGCAGTGGATCGGACAGGGGGAGCACAGATACGCAGTATTTT
>-|TRBV12-3/TRBV12-4|TRBJ2-5|many|14
CASSSGDSQETQYF
TGTGCCAGCAGTTCTGGGGACTCACAAGAGACCCAGTACTTC
>-|TRBV25-1|TRBJ2-7|few|15
CASSEGGTVSYEQYF
TGTGCCAGCAGTGAGGGGGGGACAGTATCCTACGAGCAGTACTTC
>TRBD1|TRBV7-2|TRBJ2-5|few|15
CASSQDGQARETQYF
TGTGCCAGCAGCCAAGACGGACAGGCGAGGGAGACCCAGTACTTC
>-|TRBV7-2|TRBJ2-3|many|14
CASSLAFDRRIQYF
TGTGCCAGCAGCTTAGCTTTTGACAGAAGGATCCAGTATTTT
>-|TRBV20-1|TRBJ2-1|few|13
CSAQPSSYNEQFF
TGCAGTGCCCAACCCAGCTCCTACAATGAGCAGTTCTTC
>-|TRBV12-3/TRBV12-4|TRBJ1-1|many|16
CASSLRSPRGNTEAFF
TGTGCCAGCAGTTTAAGGTCACCACGGGGGAACACTGAAGCTTTCTTT
>-|TRBV6-1|TRBJ2-2|many|15
CASTPANANTGELFF
TGTGCCAGCACTCCGGCGAACGCGAACACCGGGGAGCTGTTTTTT
>-|TRBV7-2|TRBJ2-2|-|15
CASSPRVENTGELFF
TGTGCCAGCAGCCCGCGGGTCGAGAACACCGGGGAGCTGTTTTTT
>-|TRBV6-5|TRBJ2-5|many|14
CASRGRDVVGTQYF
TGTGCCAGCAGAGGCAGGGATGTGGTGGGGACCCAGTACTTC
>-|TRBV28|TRBJ1-5|few|15
CASSLWPAGRGPQHF
TGTGCCAGCAGTTTATGGCCCGCGGGGCGCGGGCCCCAGCATTTT
>-|TRBV28|TRBJ2-1|many|12
CASVGVYNEQFF
TGTGCCAGCGTAGGCGTGTACAATGAGCAGTTCTTC
>TRBD1|TRBV9|TRBJ2-2|-|17
CASSVRAGQANTGELFF
TGTGCCAGCAGCGTAAGGGCGGGACAGGCTAACACCGGGGAGCTGTTTTTT
>-|TRBV11-2|TRBJ2-7|-|13
CASSPHLRYEQYF
TGTGCCAGCAGCCCGCACCTAAGATACGAGCAGTACTTC
>-|TRBV12-3/TRBV12-4|TRBJ1-3|many|15
CASSVSGPGGNTIYF
TGTGCCAGCAGTGTCTCGGGTCCGGGGGGAAACACCATATATTTT